This record looks at one T cell receptor (beta chain) sequence and its context. The data were taken from a study of blood T cell repertoires in COVID-19. Study-level information: COVID-19 samples collected from the United States, Italy and Spain covered acute and convalescent phases.

Authors' data handling: Estimation of nucleated cell counts relied on the amplification of reference gene primers. Generated by immunoSEQ multiplex PCR, the TCRdb table keeps only in-frame clones and is missing some. V, J and clone size derive from that table, while D and trimming were established from the DNA sequence. The table lists 36,000 or so clones, around nine tenths of them singletons, with around 5.2% in the top ten. CDR3 size: 15 residues. Germline V gene data show CDR1 as MNHNY and CDR2 as SVGAGI (reference sequence). With 6 bases removed from V and 0 bases from J, the gap between germline ends came to 12 bases.

The source of this sequence is a woman aged 70-85 years with active COVID-19. Sequenced sample: peripheral blood. This chain links TRBV6-6 with TRBJ1-5; D may be TRBD1 (5 bases). The CDR3 loop is CASSHRPDSNQPQHF. CDR3 nucleotide sequence: TGTGCCAGCAGCCACAGGCCGGATAGCAATCAGCCCCAGCATTTT.